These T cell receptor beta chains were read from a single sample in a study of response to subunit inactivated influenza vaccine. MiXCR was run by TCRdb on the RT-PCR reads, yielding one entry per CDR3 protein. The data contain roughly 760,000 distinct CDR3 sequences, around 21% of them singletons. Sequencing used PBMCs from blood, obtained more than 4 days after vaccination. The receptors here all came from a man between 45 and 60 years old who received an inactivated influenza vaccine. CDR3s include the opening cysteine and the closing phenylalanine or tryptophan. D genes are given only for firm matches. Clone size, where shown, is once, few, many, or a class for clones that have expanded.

CDR3 DNA: TGTGCCAGCAGTAGACAGCGGGGACCCTATGAGCAGTTCTTC
CDR3 protein: CASSRQRGPYEQFF
D gene: TRBD2
J gene: TRBJ2-1
clone size: few
V gene: TRBV6-2/TRBV6-3

CDR3 DNA: TGTGCCACCAGTGATCCGGGACAGGGGGTCACAGATACGCAGTATTTT
CDR3 protein: CATSDPGQGVTDTQYF
D gene: TRBD1
J gene: TRBJ2-3
clone size: many
V gene: TRBV24-1

CDR3 DNA: TGTGCCACCAGTGATTTTCGGAATGAGCAGTTCTTC
CDR3 protein: CATSDFRNEQFF
D gene: .
J gene: TRBJ2-1
clone size: .
V gene: TRBV24-1

CDR3 DNA: TGTGCCAGCAGCTTAGACCTCAATGGTGAGCAGTTCTTC
CDR3 protein: CASSLDLNGEQFF
D gene: .
J gene: TRBJ2-1
clone size: few
V gene: TRBV11-3

CDR3 DNA: TGTGCCAGCAGTGGGACTAATCGCCAAGAGACCCAGTACTTC
CDR3 protein: CASSGTNRQETQYF
D gene: .
J gene: TRBJ2-5
clone size: few
V gene: TRBV25-1

CDR3 DNA: TGTGCCAGCAGCCAAGTCGCAGGCCCGGGGGAGCAGTACTTC
CDR3 protein: CASSQVAGPGEQYF
D gene: .
J gene: TRBJ2-7
clone size: .
V gene: TRBV3-1

CDR3 DNA: TGTGCCAGCAGCTTAGGACAGGGCGTCCACGAGCAGTACTTC
CDR3 protein: CASSLGQGVHEQYF
D gene: TRBD1
J gene: TRBJ2-7
clone size: few
V gene: TRBV7-2

CDR3 DNA: TGTGCCATCAGTGTACAGGGCCGCTACGAGCAGTACTTC
CDR3 protein: CAISVQGRYEQYF
D gene: .
J gene: TRBJ2-7
clone size: .
V gene: TRBV10-3

CDR3 DNA: TGTGCCAGCAGCGATACTGGTAGCGGGGCAAGCGAGCAGTACTTC
CDR3 protein: CASSDTGSGASEQYF
D gene: TRBD2
J gene: TRBJ2-7
clone size: few
V gene: TRBV7-2

CDR3 DNA: TGTGCCAGCAGTTTTTCGACAGGCCCTGAGCAGTTCTTC
CDR3 protein: CASSFSTGPEQFF
D gene: .
J gene: TRBJ2-1
clone size: few
V gene: TRBV12-3/TRBV12-4

CDR3 DNA: TGCAGCGTAGACGTTAATGAAAAACTGTTTTTT
CDR3 protein: CSVDVNEKLFF
D gene: .
J gene: TRBJ1-4
clone size: .
V gene: TRBV29-1

CDR3 DNA: TGCAGTGCTAGATTGCCTAGCTACGAGCAGTACTTC
CDR3 protein: CSARLPSYEQYF
D gene: .
J gene: TRBJ2-7
clone size: few
V gene: TRBV20-1

CDR3 DNA: TGTGCCAGCAGCTTAGTAGAAGGTATACAGTACTTC
CDR3 protein: CASSLVEGIQYF
D gene: .
J gene: TRBJ2-7
clone size: .
V gene: TRBV7-9

CDR3 DNA: TGTGCCAGCAGTGGGCTAGCGGGAGGTGTAAGGTCTAATGCCTACGAGCAGTACTTC
CDR3 protein: CASSGLAGGVRSNAYEQYF
D gene: TRBD2
J gene: TRBJ2-7
clone size: few
V gene: TRBV12-3/TRBV12-4

CDR3 DNA: TGCAGTGCTACAAGCGGGAGCTCCTACGAGCAGTACTTC
CDR3 protein: CSATSGSSYEQYF
D gene: TRBD2
J gene: TRBJ2-7
clone size: many
V gene: TRBV20-1

CDR3 DNA: TGTGCCAGCAGTCCCCTGACTCAAGAGACCCAGTACTTC
CDR3 protein: CASSPLTQETQYF
D gene: .
J gene: TRBJ2-5
clone size: .
V gene: TRBV12-3/TRBV12-4